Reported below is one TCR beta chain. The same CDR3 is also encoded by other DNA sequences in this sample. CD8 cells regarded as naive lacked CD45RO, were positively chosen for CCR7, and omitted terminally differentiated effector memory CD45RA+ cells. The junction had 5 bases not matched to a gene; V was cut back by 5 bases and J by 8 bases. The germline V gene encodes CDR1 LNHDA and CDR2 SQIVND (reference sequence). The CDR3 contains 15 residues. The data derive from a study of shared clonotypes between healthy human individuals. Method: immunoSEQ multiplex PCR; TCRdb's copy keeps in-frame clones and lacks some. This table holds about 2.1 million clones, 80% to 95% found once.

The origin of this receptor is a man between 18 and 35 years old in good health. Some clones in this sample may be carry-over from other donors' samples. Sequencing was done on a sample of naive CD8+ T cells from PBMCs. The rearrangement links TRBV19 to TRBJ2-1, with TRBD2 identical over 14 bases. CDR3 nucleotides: TGTGCCAGTAGTCCCCGACTAGCGGGAGGGGATGAGCAGTTCTTC. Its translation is CASSPRLAGGDEQFF.